Listed below are T cell receptor beta chains from one sample, sequenced in a study of T cell responses to AZD1222 COVID-19 vaccine. This table comes from immunoSEQ multiplex PCR, and its TCRdb copy is limited to in-frame clones, with some not included. The sample yields 130,000 to 150,000 clones, around 90% seen once. Sequenced material: peripheral blood, taken on day 0 of AZD1222 vaccination. All receptors come from an adult in good health. Both conserved end residues are part of each CDR3. The D gene is left open where the match is weak. Where a row states a size, it is once, few, many or the class of an expanded clone; other rows omit it.

j_gene,v_gene,d_gene,abundance,CDR3aa,CDR3nt
TRBJ2-7,TRBV12-3/TRBV12-4,NA,few,CASSLGRGEQYF,TGTGCCAGCAGTTTAGGAAGGGGCGAGCAGTACTTC
TRBJ2-5,TRBV28,TRBD1,NA,CASSSYPGQGMVTQYF,TGTGCCAGCAGTTCATACCCGGGACAGGGTATGGTGACCCAGTACTTC
TRBJ1-2,TRBV5-4,NA,NA,CASSYVGGYTF,TGTGCCAGCAGCTACGTTGGTGGCTACACCTTC
TRBJ2-7,TRBV5-6,TRBD1,NA,CASSTGQGTAYREQYF,TGTGCCAGCAGTACAGGACAGGGAACGGCGTACCGCGAGCAGTACTTC
TRBJ2-1,TRBV2,TRBD1,NA,CAHRGALSSYNEQFF,TGTGCCCACAGGGGAGCCCTGAGCTCCTACAATGAGCAGTTCTTC
TRBJ2-7,TRBV7-2,TRBD2,NA,CASSLERGGNEQYF,TGTGCCAGCAGCTTGGAGCGGGGGGGCAACGAGCAGTACTTC
TRBJ2-1,TRBV7-9,NA,NA,CASSFEQSFRNEQFF,TGTGCCAGCAGCTTCGAGCAGAGTTTCCGCAATGAGCAGTTCTTC
TRBJ1-2,TRBV6-1,NA,NA,CASSESRGYTF,TGTGCCAGCAGTGAGAGTCGCGGCTACACCTTC
TRBJ2-1,TRBV27,TRBD2,few,CASSGLSGGAYNEQFF,TGTGCCAGCAGCGGCCTTAGCGGGGGGGCCTACAATGAGCAGTTCTTC
TRBJ1-1,TRBV10-3,TRBD1,NA,CATLISGGKNTEAFF,TGTGCCACTCTAATCTCAGGGGGGAAGAACACTGAAGCTTTCTTT
TRBJ1-2,TRBV14,NA,NA,CASSHGPSYGYTF,TGTGCCAGCAGCCACGGGCCCTCCTATGGCTACACCTTC
TRBJ1-6,TRBV5-6,NA,few,CASSLAGLGNSPLHF,TGTGCCAGCAGCTTGGCGGGTTTGGGAAATTCACCCCTCCACTTT
TRBJ2-4,TRBV27,TRBD1,NA,CASSSLPGGQAKNIQYF,TGTGCCAGCAGTTCACTACCAGGGGGCCAAGCCAAAAACATTCAGTACTTC
TRBJ2-3,TRBV5-1,TRBD1,NA,CASSFTTGPDTQYF,TGCGCCAGCAGCTTTACGACAGGGCCAGATACGCAGTATTTT
TRBJ2-2,TRBV7-2,NA,NA,CASSSPPTGELFF,TGTGCCAGCAGCTCCCCTCCCACCGGGGAGCTGTTTTTT
TRBJ2-3,TRBV18,TRBD2,NA,CASSPSRLASTDTQYF,TGTGCCAGCTCACCATCCCGACTAGCGAGCACAGATACGCAGTATTTT
TRBJ2-2,TRBV5-1,NA,once,CASSLLRDLATGELFF,TGCGCCAGCAGTCTACTGCGGGATCTGGCCACCGGGGAGCTGTTTTTT
TRBJ2-7,TRBV28,NA,NA,CASSLPRTEQYF,TGTGCCAGCAGTTTACCCCGGACAGAGCAGTACTTC
TRBJ2-1,TRBV2,TRBD1,once,CASVIDRGSEQFF,TGTGCCAGCGTTATAGACAGGGGCAGTGAGCAGTTCTTC
TRBJ1-2,TRBV4-3,NA,once,CASSQDGGVRTF,TGCGCCAGCAGCCAAGATGGCGGCGTCCGCACCTTC